Each of the 4 T cell receptor beta chains below was sequenced from the same sample in a study of metastatic and nonmetastatic thyroid tumors. TCRdb re-called clones via MiXCR from the PCR reads. In the table there are approximately 65,000 clones, roughly 4% of which are singletons. Each patient went into thyroid surgery without having received any treatment. Source material: blood. The receptors derive from a female donor with papillary thyroid cancer or a benign thyroid nodule (not recorded which). Some clones in this sample may be carry-over from other donors' samples.

There are many counts of this clone. The chain couples TRBV11-3 to TRBJ2-1; the D call may be TRBD1 or TRBD2 (6 bases each). Trimming stripped 7 bases from V and 7 bases from J, with 23 bases between. The V gene's germline CDR1 is SGHNT and CDR2 YENEEA. The CDR3 runs 16 residues. The CDR3 coding sequence is TGTGCCAGCACTGGGGGGTGGGGGCAGGGCGGGAATGAGCAGTTCTTC. Amino acids: CASTGGWGQGGNEQFF. The whole variable domain, filled in from reference TRBV11-3 and TRBJ2-1, reads EAGVVQSPRYKIIEKKQPVAFWCNPISGHNTLYWYLQNLGQGPELLIRYENEEAVDDSQLPKDRFSAERLKGVDSTLKIQPAELGDSAVYLCASTGGWGQGGNEQFFGPGTRLTVL.

In its sample, this clone was seen many times. This chain uses TRBV11-3 with TRBJ2-5; 8 bases match TRBD1. The length of the CDR3 is 14 residues. V was pared by 5 bases and J by 4 bases, with 6 bases of the junction left unmatched. Germline-derived CDR1 and CDR2 are SGHNT and YENEEA. DNA of the CDR3: TGTGCCAGCAGCCATACCAGGGGGCGAGAGACCCAGTACTTC. Protein: CASSHTRGRETQYF.

With respect to this clone: Being one base from a much bigger clone, this may be a read error. This chain joins TRBV18 and TRBJ2-5; D is possibly TRBD2 (5 bases). The DNA end is a closer match to TRBJ2-1, so the J assignment may be wrong. In germline, CDR1 is KGHSH, CDR2 LQKENI. The CDR3 totals 13 residues. CDR3 region: CASSPPGVRTQFF. The CDR3, as DNA: TGTGCCAGCTCACCACCGGGAGTTCGGACCCAGTTCTTC.

Details on this clone: One junction end disagrees with the germline gene, perhaps due to a read error. The chain carries TRBV7-6 and TRBJ2-1; no firm D call. The germline gives CDR1 SGHVS, CDR2 FNYEAQ. The CDR3 covers 11 residues. The CDR3 nucleotides read TGTGCCAGCAGATTAGCTACTAAGCAGTTCTTC. Translating it yields CASRLATKQFF.